The 21 T cell receptor beta chains listed next were all sequenced from one sample in a study of cytomegalovirus exposure and HLA in healthy donors. The table came from immunoSEQ multiplex PCR; TCRdb's copy has only in-frame clones and leaves some out. The sample records about 240,000 clones, roughly 86% being singletons. Sequenced sample: PBMCs. All receptors come from a woman younger than 45 in good health and CMV-seropositive.

The rearrangement links TRBV5-1 to TRBJ2-7; 12 bases are a match to TRBD1. Germline CDR1 and CDR2: SGHRS and YFSETQ. The CDR3 loop spans 19 amino acids. J was trimmed by 3 bases and V by 5 bases; bases with no gene match: 18. CDR3: CASSSTGTGGSPILYEQYF. The CDR3 DNA sequence: TGCGCCAGCAGTTCTACCGGGACAGGGGGCTCCCCTATACTCTACGAGCAGTACTTC.

This clone appeared a single time. The rearrangement joins TRBV20-1 to TRBJ2-3, with D perhaps TRBD2 (5 bases). The ends were cut back, 3 bases at V and 6 bases at J, with 7 bases in the middle. The CDR3 covers 11 residues. Germline V gene lookup returns CDR1 DFQATT and CDR2 SNEGSKA (reference sequence). CDR3 bases: TGCAGTGCTAGTAGCGCCGATACGCAGTATTTT. Translated, it gives CSASSADTQYF.

This chain links TRBV5-1 with TRBJ2-5, with a tentative D call TRBD1 (6 bases). V lost 2 bases, J lost 6 bases, and 14 bases lay in between. Germline CDR1 is SGHRS and CDR2 is YFSETQ. This CDR3 comprises 14 residues. In nucleotides, the CDR3 is TGCGCCAGCAGCTTAGACAGGAGTCGACAGACCCAGTACTTC. The encoded protein is CASSLDRSRQTQYF.

The chain uses TRBV27 and TRBJ1-2, with 9 bases matching TRBD1. CDR1 and CDR2 from the germline V gene are MNHEY and SMNVEV (reference sequence). Losses at the gene ends were 3 bases for V and 0 bases for J; bases not matched to a gene: 8. There are 17 residues in the CDR3. CDR3 nucleotides: TGTGCCAGCAGTTTCCTCTCGGGACAGGGCGCTAACTATGGCTACACCTTC. It translates to CASSFLSGQGANYGYTF.

This clone appeared once. The chain has TRBV5-1 and TRBJ2-2; 7 nucleotides line up with TRBD2. Trimming removed 4 bases from V and 4 bases from J; junction bases left unmatched: 7. Per germline, CDR1 SGHRS and CDR2 YFSETQ. The CDR3 is 15 amino acids. The CDR3 sequence: CASSPGTTATGELFF. The CDR3 DNA is TGCGCCAGCAGCCCCGGGACTACCGCCACCGGGGAGCTGTTTTTT.

The chain joins TRBV7-2 to TRBJ1-3, with unresolved D. Germline assignment: CDR1 SGHTA and CDR2 FQGNSA. The CDR3 has 13 amino acids. The ends were cut back, 5 bases at V and 1 base at J, with 6 bases in the middle. In nucleotides, the CDR3 is TGTGCCAGCAGCCTGCGATCTGGAAACACCATATATTTT. Amino acid sequence: CASSLRSGNTIYF.

This chain connects TRBV10-1 to TRBJ1-5, with TRBD1 matching 9 bases. Trimming removed 4 bases from V and 5 bases from J; junction bases left unmatched: 12. Germline CDR1 is WNHNN and CDR2 is SYGVQD (reference sequence). CDR3 length equals 17 residues. This CDR3 is CASSGPRDRVKHQPQHF. DNA for the CDR3: TGCGCCAGCAGTGGCCCCCGGGACAGGGTTAAGCATCAGCCCCAGCATTTT.

The CDR3 region is CASRRQGLDQPQHF. CDR3 in DNA: TGTGCCAGCAGGCGACAGGGTTTAGATCAGCCCCAGCATTTT. The V call is TRBV27, the J call TRBJ1-5, with TRBD1 matching 7 bases. Germline CDR1 reads MNHEY; CDR2 reads SMNVEV (reference sequence). Trimming removed 6 bases from V and 5 bases from J; junction bases left unmatched: 7. The CDR3 totals 14 residues.

In the case of this clone: Other DNA sequences in this specimen translate into the identical CDR3. The chain joins TRBV30 to TRBJ1-5, with a possible D match to TRBD1 (6 bases). Germline V gives CDR1 GTSNPN, CDR2 SVGIG (reference sequence). The CDR3 loop spans 14 amino acids. The V end was cut by 3 bases, the J end by 1 base, with 10 bases between. In DNA, the CDR3 is TGTGCCTGGAGGGACAGAGGGAGCAATCAGCCCCAGCATTTT. It codes for CAWRDRGSNQPQHF.

The chain couples TRBV21-1 to TRBJ2-3; TRBD2 is the table's D call and was not checked against the DNA. TRBV21-1 is termed a pseudogene. There are 18 residues in the CDR3. The CDR3: CASSKAQGSGSITDTQYF. The CDR3 nucleotides read TGTGCCAGCAGCAAAGCGCAGGGTAGCGGGAGTATAACAGATACGCAGTATTTT.

This chain uses TRBV28 with TRBJ1-2, with no clear D. CDR1 is MDHEN, CDR2 SYDVKM, per germline. This CDR3 has 12 residues. V was clipped by 5 bases and J by 4 bases, with 8 bases between them. Written as DNA, the CDR3 is TGTGCCAGCAGTACCGGGGTCTATGGCTACACCTTC. Translating it yields CASSTGVYGYTF.

The V and J genes are TRBV27 and TRBJ1-1; TRBD1 matches 7 bases. The CDR3 is 13 residues long. V shed 4 bases and J 4 bases; nucleotides not matched to a gene: 3. Germline V gene data show CDR1 as MNHEY and CDR2 as SMNVEV (reference sequence). CDR3 residues: CASSSTGLTEAFF. CDR3 coding DNA: TGTGCCAGCAGTTCGACAGGGCTCACTGAAGCTTTCTTT.

The chain carries TRBV6-6 and TRBJ2-1; 9 positions agree with TRBD2. CDR1 is MNHNY and CDR2 is SVGAGI in the germline V gene (reference sequence). This CDR3 contains 14 residues. Trimming cost V 0 bases and J 7 bases; bases outside gene matches: 1. The CDR3 is CASSYSSGRNEQFF. In DNA form, the CDR3 reads TGTGCCAGCAGTTACTCCAGCGGGAGGAATGAGCAGTTCTTC.

The rearrangement links TRBV7-8 to TRBJ1-1; D not resolved. V was trimmed by 5 bases and J by 9 bases, leaving 13 bases between them. In germline, CDR1 is SGHVS, CDR2 FQNEAQ. The CDR3 sequence is 12 residues long. DNA of the CDR3: TGTGCCAGCAGCCAAGACCAGGCAAAAGCTTTCTTT. This gives the protein CASSQDQAKAFF.

The count of this clone is one. The chain uses TRBV19 and TRBJ1-2; D remains unclear. Trimming cost V 7 bases and J 1 base, with 13 bases left between them. The germline V gene encodes CDR1 LNHDA and CDR2 SQIVND (reference sequence). The CDR3 is 14 residues long. CDR3 sequence: CASTGRGLNYGYTF. CDR3 nucleotides: TGTGCCAGTACCGGGAGAGGGCTTAACTATGGCTACACCTTC.

Concerning this clone itself: Distinct nucleotide sequences in the sample also encode this CDR3. The DNA for the CDR3 is TGTGCCAGCTCACCGGGACAGGGAAATGAAAAACTGTTTTTT. This codes for CASSPGQGNEKLFF. The V call is TRBV18, the J call TRBJ1-4, with TRBD1 identical over 9 bases. The germline V gene encodes CDR1 KGHSH and CDR2 LQKENI. The CDR3 spans 14 residues. V dropped 3 bases and J dropped 5; count of bases not matched to a gene: 1.

CDR3 in amino acids: CAWSVRGARDRGYTEAFF. CDR3 sequence (DNA): TGTGCCTGGAGTGTAAGGGGAGCCCGGGACAGGGGGTACACTGAAGCTTTCTTT. The chain combines TRBV30 with TRBJ1-1; TRBD1 agrees at 11 bases. Per the germline V gene, CDR1 is GTSNPN and CDR2 is SVGIG (reference sequence). The V segment lost 0 bases and the J segment 3 bases; nucleotides outside the gene matches: 12. The CDR3 consists of 18 residues. The full variable domain, its missing parts supplied by reference TRBV30 and TRBJ1-1, is SQTIHQWPATLVQPVGSPLSLECTVEGTSNPNLYWYRQAAGRGLQLLFYSVGIGQISSEVPQNLSASRPQDRQFILSSKKLLLSDSGFYLCAWSVRGARDRGYTEAFFGQGTRLTVV.

The V call is TRBV5-1, the J call TRBJ2-1, with 7 nucleotides matching TRBD2. With 2 bases clipped from V and 6 bases from J, the junction kept 5 bases outside the gene matches. This CDR3 is built from 14 residues. Germline V gene lookup returns CDR1 SGHRS and CDR2 YFSETQ. CDR3 residues: CASSLIAGPNEQFF. In DNA form, the CDR3 reads TGCGCCAGCAGCTTAATAGCGGGTCCCAATGAGCAGTTCTTC. Full variable domain (remainder filled in from reference TRBV5-1 and TRBJ2-1): KAGVTQTPRYLIKTRGQQVTLSCSPISGHRSVSWYQQTPGQGLQFLFEYFSETQRNKGNFPGRFSGRQFSNSRSEMNVSTLELGDSALYLCASSLIAGPNEQFFGPGTRLTVL.

The genes are TRBV29-1 and TRBJ2-5; 7 bases align to TRBD1. Germline loops: CDR1 SQVTM, CDR2 ANQGSEA. CDR3 length: 18 residues. With 3 bases clipped from V and 2 bases from J, the junction kept 18 bases outside the gene matches. Written as DNA, the CDR3 is TGCAGCGTTGAGGGACAGAGGGAACGAAAAGTACAGCAAGAGACCCAGTACTTC. This sequence encodes CSVEGQRERKVQQETQYF.

This clone was observed a single time. V usage is TRBV13 and J usage is TRBJ2-2, with D perhaps TRBD1 (6 bases). V gave up 4 bases and J gave up 5 bases, with 8 bases separating them. In germline, CDR1 is PRHDT, CDR2 FYEKMQ (reference sequence). The CDR3 spans 13 residues. Written as DNA, the CDR3 is TGTGCCAGCAGCTCAACAGGGACCGGGGAGCTGTTTTTT. Protein: CASSSTGTGELFF.

At least ten counts were recorded for this clone. The V call is TRBV27, the J call TRBJ1-3; D gene ambiguous. V gave up 0 bases and J gave up 5 bases, with 11 bases separating them. Germline V gene lookup returns CDR1 MNHEY and CDR2 SMNVEV (reference sequence). The CDR3 covers 15 residues. This CDR3 is CASSLSPPPRNTIYF. CDR3 sequence (DNA): TGTGCCAGCAGTTTATCCCCTCCTCCTAGAAACACCATATATTTT.